The 11 T cell receptor beta chains presented below share a single source sample, sequenced in a study of PD-L1 blockade in urothelial cancer. Method: immunoSEQ multiplex PCR; TCRdb's copy keeps in-frame clones and lacks some. Of 72,000 or so clones listed, around 88% are singletons. The time point here: pretreatment peripheral blood. The sample in question was PBMCs, obtained around atezolizumab (anti-PD-L1) treatment. The receptor set was obtained from a man aged 60 to 69 with urothelial cancer.

The genes are TRBV6-6 and TRBJ2-2; D is possibly TRBD2 (7 bases). Germline V gives CDR1 MNHNY, CDR2 SVGAGI (reference sequence). This CDR3 region has 15 residues. Trimming pared 6 bases from V and 2 bases from J, leaving 13 bases between. The CDR3 DNA follows: TGTGCCAGCAGGGACGGGGGGCCAAACACCGGGGAGCTGTTTTTT. Residues: CASRDGGPNTGELFF.

CDR3 region: CASGIDRLAATGELFF. In nucleotides, the CDR3 is TGCGCCAGCGGCATAGACAGACTAGCGGCCACCGGGGAGCTGTTTTTT. The chain carries TRBV10-1 and TRBJ2-2; 9 nucleotides line up with TRBD2. V was clipped by 8 bases and J by 4 bases; unmatched bases: 11. The CDR3 is made up of 16 amino acids. Germline CDR1 reads WNHNN; CDR2 reads SYGVQD (reference sequence).

This chain joins TRBV21-1 and TRBJ2-7; TRBD2 is the table's D call and was not checked against the DNA. TRBV21-1 is described as a pseudogene. CDR3 length: 18 amino acids. The CDR3 DNA reads as TGTGCCAGCAGCGGCACGACTAGCGGGGGGCTAAACTCCTACGAGCAGTACTTC. Its protein product is CASSGTTSGGLNSYEQYF.

This clone was counted a single time. This chain links TRBV27 with TRBJ2-1; tentative D call: TRBD2 (6 bases). The CDR3 has 15 residues. Germline lookup yields CDR1 MNHEY and CDR2 SMNVEV (reference sequence). V was trimmed by 3 bases and J by 3 bases, leaving 12 bases between them. CDR3 protein: CASSLRGPRYNEQFF. In DNA form, the CDR3 reads TGTGCCAGCAGTTTGCGGGGCCCTCGCTACAATGAGCAGTTCTTC.

The chain employs TRBV10-1 and TRBJ1-5; D might be TRBD1 (5 bases). The CDR3 loop spans 16 amino acids. Germline V lookup: CDR1 WNHNN, CDR2 SYGVQD (reference sequence). Trimming took off 7 bases at V and 0 bases at J, with 16 bases between the two ends. CDR3 DNA sequence: TGCGCCAGCAACCCACCCGGACACCTTAGCAATCAGCCCCAGCATTTT. Protein product: CASNPPGHLSNQPQHF.

Concerning this clone: Its ends do not fully match the called genes, so a read error is possible. This chain joins TRBV7-7 and TRBJ2-2; D might be TRBD2 (5 bases). The CDR3 sequence is 15 residues long. CDR1 SSHAT and CDR2 FNYEAQ come from the germline V gene (reference sequence). CDR3 in amino acids: CASSYRGPNTGELFF. CDR3 DNA: TGTGCTAGCAGCTACCGGGGTCCGAACACCGGGGAGCTGTTTTTT.

This clone was found a few times. The gene calls are TRBV19 and TRBJ1-1, with TRBD1 identical over 7 bases. Unmatched junction bases numbered 8, after V lost 6 bases and J lost 1 base. Germline-derived CDR1 and CDR2 are LNHDA and SQIVND (reference sequence). The CDR3 spans 15 residues. The CDR3 loop is CASRETGTANTEAFF. CDR3 nucleotide sequence: TGTGCCAGTAGGGAGACAGGGACGGCGAACACTGAAGCTTTCTTT.

The gene calls are TRBV6-1 and TRBJ2-5; 12 bases align to TRBD2. This CDR3 contains 16 residues. Germline lookup yields CDR1 MNHNS and CDR2 SASEGT. Unmatched junction bases numbered 5, after V lost 4 bases and J lost 2 bases. CDR3 in amino acids: CASSVRLAGAQETQYF. The CDR3, as DNA: TGTGCCAGCAGTGTTAGACTAGCGGGGGCTCAAGAGACCCAGTACTTC.

The CDR3 is CASSAPGTVNEQYF. Here the CDR3 DNA reads TGTGCCAGCAGCGCCCCCGGGACAGTGAACGAGCAGTACTTC. V gene TRBV7-9 combines with J gene TRBJ2-7; TRBD1 matches at 7 bases. The germline V gene encodes CDR1 SEHNR and CDR2 FQNEAQ (reference sequence). The CDR3 sequence is 14 residues long. Unmatched junction bases numbered 9, after V lost 5 bases and J lost 5 bases.

The chain recombines TRBV4-3 with TRBJ1-3; D gene ambiguous. The CDR3 extends over 17 amino acids. Trimming stripped 0 bases from V and 3 bases from J, with 15 bases between. The germline V gene encodes CDR1 LGHNA and CDR2 YSLEER. In nucleotides, the CDR3 is TGCGCCAGCAGCCAAGATAGGCAGACCGGAGGTGGAAACACCATATATTTT. This codes for CASSQDRQTGGGNTIYF.

V usage is TRBV18 and J usage is TRBJ1-4, with D tentatively TRBD1 (6 bases). V was pared by 4 bases and J by 6 bases, with 15 bases between. Per germline, CDR1 KGHSH and CDR2 LQKENI. This CDR3 has 15 residues. The CDR3 is CASSLRTVLHEKLFF. Here the CDR3 DNA reads TGTGCCAGCTCACTACGGACAGTGTTACATGAAAAACTGTTTTTT.